This TCR beta chain was retrieved from a study of breast tumors, draining lymph nodes, adjacent tissues. Broader study findings: Most tumor T cells seemingly derive from lymph node, then expand in tumor. Tumor TCR diversity was below lymph nodes but above nontumor tissue. Data only fit, rather than demonstrated, lymph node origin of most tumor T cells.

TCRdb reanalysed the multiplex PCR reads using MiXCR and keeps one entry per CDR3 protein. Of about 66,000 distinct CDR3 sequences listed, roughly two fifths were seen once; the top ten hold 8.4%. This clonotype was seen a single time. Its specificity is unknown. A much larger clone differs by one base, so this may be a read error. Germline lookup yields CDR1 MNHEY and CDR2 SVGAGI. The CDR3 extends over 16 amino acids. The sequence was collected from a female donor with breast cancer. Some clones in this sample may be carry-over from other donors' samples. Sequencing was performed on breast tumor tissue. The J gene is TRBJ1-2, the V gene TRBV6-5; no reliable D call. The CDR3: CASSHSWNLDNYGYTF. As DNA, the CDR3 is TGTGCCAGCAGTCACTCGTGGAACTTAGATAACTATGGCTACACCTTC.